This is a list of T cell receptor beta chains from one sample in a study of neurological immune-mediated disorders. TCRdb re-called the 5' RACE reads with MiXCR, one entry per CDR3 protein. This sample has 25,000 to 35,000 distinct CDR3 sequences, with 4% found just once. The sequenced sample was CD4+ T cells from blood. Source of these receptors: a middle-aged woman in good health. The CDR3 runs from the conserved cysteine through the conserved F or W. A D gene is named only where the DNA matches it firmly. Each size is once, few or many counts, or a class when the clone is expanded.

size | J | D | V | CDR3 | DNA
many | TRBJ2-6 | - | TRBV12-3/TRBV12-4 | CASSRRERGANVLTF | TGTGCCAGCAGTCGTAGGGAACGTGGGGCCAACGTCCTGACTTTC
many | TRBJ2-7 | - | TRBV20-1 | CSAGRGSYEQYF | TGCAGTGCGGGAAGGGGATCCTACGAGCAGTACTTC
many | TRBJ2-3 | TRBD2 | TRBV28 | CASGREGTDTQYF | TGTGCGAGCGGGAGGGAGGGGACAGATACGCAGTATTTT
many | TRBJ2-7 | TRBD2 | TRBV3-1 | CASSQAGLAGRDEQYF | TGTGCCAGCAGCCAAGCAGGACTAGCGGGGCGGGACGAGCAGTACTTC
many | TRBJ1-2 | - | TRBV5-6 | CASSLRAGNYGYTF | TGTGCCAGCAGCTTGAGGGCAGGAAACTATGGCTACACCTTC
many | TRBJ2-1 | - | TRBV6-5 | CASSYSGWGEQFF | TGTGCCAGCAGTTACTCGGGTTGGGGTGAGCAGTTCTTC
many | TRBJ1-1 | - | TRBV7-9 | CASSLEGGLNTEAFF | TGTGCCAGCAGCTTAGAGGGGGGCCTGAACACTGAAGCTTTCTTT
many | TRBJ2-7 | - | TRBV4-1 | CASSQDQSLGGASYEQYF | TGCGCCAGCAGCCAAGATCAAAGTCTTGGGGGGGCCTCCTACGAGCAGTACTTC
many | TRBJ1-5 | - | TRBV5-1 | CASSLRGDSNQPQHF | TGCGCCAGCAGCTTGCGGGGGGATAGCAATCAGCCCCAGCATTTT
many | TRBJ1-1 | TRBD1 | TRBV20-1 | CSAAQGVGVAEAFF | TGCAGTGCCGCCCAGGGGGTAGGAGTCGCTGAAGCTTTCTTT
many | TRBJ2-7 | TRBD2 | TRBV5-1 | CASSLEAGGGEQYF | TGCGCCAGCAGCTTGGAGGCGGGAGGGGGAGAGCAGTACTTC
many | TRBJ2-6 | TRBD1 | TRBV5-1 | CASRPTGLTGANVLTF | TGCGCCAGCAGACCGACAGGGCTCACTGGGGCCAACGTCCTGACTTTC
many | TRBJ2-1 | - | TRBV7-8 | CASSLATQRRGYNEQFF | TGTGCCAGCAGCTTAGCGACCCAGCGGAGAGGGTACAATGAGCAGTTCTTC
few | TRBJ2-1 | TRBD1 | TRBV27 | CASRVRRTGYNEQFF | TGTGCCAGCAGAGTCCGCAGGACAGGTTACAATGAGCAGTTCTTC
many | TRBJ1-2 | - | TRBV6-1 | CASSEVGKGSGYTF | TGTGCCAGCAGTGAAGTCGGGAAGGGTTCTGGCTACACCTTC
many | TRBJ2-1 | - | TRBV20-1 | CSSRLGYNEQFF | TGCAGTTCAAGACTAGGCTACAATGAGCAGTTCTTC
many | TRBJ1-2 | - | TRBV20-1 | CSAPQANYGYTF | TGCAGTGCTCCACAGGCGAACTATGGCTACACCTTC
many | TRBJ2-2 | TRBD2 | TRBV14 | CASSQVRLGLPNTGELFF | TGTGCCAGCAGCCAAGTAAGGCTGGGACTACCGAACACCGGGGAGCTGTTTTTT
many | TRBJ1-6 | - | TRBV6-1 | CASSEAGYNSPLHF | TGTGCCAGCAGTGAAGCGGGCTATAATTCACCCCTCCACTTT
many | TRBJ2-3 | - | TRBV7-9 | CASSLAGSTDTQYF | TGTGCCAGCAGCTTAGCGGGATCCACAGATACGCAGTATTTT
many | TRBJ2-7 | - | TRBV5-1 | CASSLDGTSFDEQYF | TGCGCCAGCAGCTTGGACGGGACAAGCTTCGACGAGCAGTACTTC
many | TRBJ2-1 | TRBD2 | TRBV20-1 | CSAPTARGAYSYNEQFF | TGCAGTGCCCCTACCGCGCGGGGGGCCTACTCCTACAATGAGCAGTTCTTC
many | TRBJ2-5 | TRBD2 | TRBV5-1 | CASSLSGDQETQYF | TGCGCCAGCAGCCTGAGCGGGGACCAAGAGACCCAGTACTTC
many | TRBJ2-5 | - | TRBV6-1 | CASSQVGPAETQYF | TGTGCCAGCAGTCAGGTGGGGCCGGCGGAGACCCAGTACTTC
many | TRBJ1-2 | TRBD1 | TRBV5-6 | CASIQGALSDYGYTF | TGTGCCTCAATACAGGGGGCGCTTAGTGACTATGGCTACACCTTC
many | TRBJ2-1 | - | TRBV11-1 | CASSSFGGSGGNEQFF | TGTGCCAGCAGCAGCTTCGGGGGGTCAGGGGGCAATGAGCAGTTCTTC
many | TRBJ2-3 | TRBD2 | TRBV5-1 | CASSLGLADTDTQYF | TGCGCCAGCAGCTTGGGACTAGCGGACACAGATACGCAGTATTTT
many | TRBJ2-1 | - | TRBV10-3 | CATLASSYNEQFF | TGTGCCACGCTGGCGAGCTCCTACAATGAGCAGTTCTTC
many | TRBJ1-5 | - | TRBV19 | CASSIQARTRVNQPQHF | TGTGCCAGTAGTATTCAGGCAAGGACAAGAGTCAATCAGCCCCAGCATTTT